The present entry profiles one T cell receptor beta chain with its context. The target antigen is unknown. This sample was taken from a study of OX40 agonist ivuxolimab in advanced cancers. Across the study: Among those enrolled, mean age was about 63 years (range about 23 to 80) and 82.7% were male. Partial response was recorded in three patients: one hepatocellular carcinoma and two cutaneous melanoma cases.

Whole-study findings and limits: Dosing at 0.1 to 3.0 mg/kg was accompanied by clonal expansion of CD4+ and CD8+ blood T cells by week 6. Mean expanded clone counts were higher in CD8+ than CD4+ T cells.

Sequenced by immunoSEQ multiplex PCR; TCRdb stores in-frame clones only, minus some. Of some 50,000 clones in the sample, approximately 87% are singletons; the top ten hold 3% to 3.5%. The sequences come from CD4+ or CD8+ T cells sorted from blood, collected in a trial of the OX40 agonist ivuxolimab. This TCR was sampled from an adult with an advanced solid tumor such as melanoma, head and neck, liver or kidney cancer.

This chain's CDR3 is CASSLDGLQETQYF. DNA for the CDR3: TGTGCCAGCTCACTGGACGGACTCCAAGAGACCCAGTACTTC. The chain links TRBV18 to TRBJ2-5, with D perhaps matching TRBD2 (5 bases). Trimming removed 4 bases at V and 1 base at J, with 10 bases between. CDR1 is KGHSH and CDR2 is LQKENI in the germline V gene. There are 14 residues in the CDR3.